This T cell receptor (beta chain) was recovered during a study of human T cells and chemical hapten exposure. This clonotype was observed at least ten times. Its antigen is as yet unknown. Attachment of unique molecular identifiers to individual cDNA molecules was performed in the library. TCRdb ran MiXCR on the 5' RACE reads and lists one entry per CDR3 protein. The table has approximately 150,000 distinct CDR3 sequences, 3.5% to 5% seen once. It was from unfractionated whole blood that total RNA was extracted. Study results and limitations: TCRs at high frequency, those above 1 in 1000, did not change with DPC sensitization.

V lost 0 bases to trimming and J lost 2 bases, with 16 bases between them. CDR3 length: 17 residues. Germline lookup yields CDR1 MNHNY and CDR2 SVGAGI (reference sequence). This sequence was found in a female donor in good health. The chain combines TRBV6-6 with TRBJ1-1; D unresolved. CDR3 coding DNA: TGTGCCAGCAGTTACTCGATCAGGACCCGAGAAAACACTGAAGCTTTCTTT. Protein product: CASSYSIRTRENTEAFF.